These 23 T cell receptor beta chains originate from one sample sequenced in a study of T cells in Graves' hyperthyroidism and ophthalmopathy. Amplification targeted TCR beta CDR3 regions from RNA transcripts. Using the HTBI primer set, a first-round RT-PCR was run on the TCR CDR3. TCRdb itself ran the multiplex PCR reads through MiXCR, one entry per CDR3 protein. The data contain about 530,000 distinct CDR3 sequences, about 15% of them singletons. The sequencing input was blood. The receptors shown here come from a woman aged 18-29 years with Graves' ophthalmopathy.

J is TRBJ1-2 and V is TRBV20-1; D remains unclear. The CDR3 is made up of 13 amino acids. CDR1 is DFQATT and CDR2 is SNEGSKA in the germline V gene (reference sequence). Trimming pared 6 bases from V and 6 bases from J, leaving 17 bases between. CDR3 DNA: TGCAGTGCCGCCGACTCCGGCCGGGATGGCTACACCTTC. Amino acid sequence: CSAADSGRDGYTF.

The chain carries TRBV24-1 and TRBJ2-3; D remains ambiguous. V shed 7 bases and J shed 0 bases, with 10 bases lying between them. The CDR3 extends over 14 amino acids. Germline V gives CDR1 KGHDR, CDR2 SFDVKD. The CDR3: CATSETISTDTQYF. In DNA, the CDR3 is TGTGCCACCAGCGAGACAATTAGCACAGATACGCAGTATTTT.

The sample holds a few counts of this clonotype. The chain links TRBV7-6 to TRBJ1-3; 9 bases agree with TRBD1. Germline V gene lookup returns CDR1 SGHVS and CDR2 FNYEAQ. The CDR3 runs to 15 residues. The junction had 0 bases not matched to a gene; V was cut back by 1 base and J by 2 bases. CDR3 protein: CASSLGQGAGNTIYF. The CDR3 DNA follows: TGTGCCAGCAGCTTAGGACAGGGGGCTGGAAACACCATATATTTT.

At least ten counts were recorded for this clonotype. V is TRBV6-1 and J is TRBJ2-1, with 9 bases aligning to TRBD2. V was pared by 5 bases and J by 6 bases, with 8 bases of the junction left unmatched. The V gene's germline CDR1 is MNHNS and CDR2 SASEGT. The CDR3 runs to 15 residues. The chain's CDR3 is CASSLRREGINEQFF. CDR3 DNA sequence: TGTGCCAGCAGTCTTCGGCGGGAGGGGATCAATGAGCAGTTCTTC.

The rearrangement joins TRBV20-1 to TRBJ2-1, with 7 positions matching TRBD1. V trimming: 3 bases; J trimming: 4 bases; junction bases outside the gene matches: 12. This CDR3 spans 16 amino acids. The V gene's germline CDR1 is DFQATT and CDR2 SNEGSKA (reference sequence). In DNA form, the CDR3 reads TGCAGTGCTAGTCCTACCGGGACAGAGAGATACAATGAGCAGTTCTTC. Protein sequence: CSASPTGTERYNEQFF.

The sample holds many counts of this clonotype. The chain employs TRBV20-1 and TRBJ2-1, with D perhaps TRBD2 (7 bases). Germline CDR1 DFQATT, CDR2 SNEGSKA (reference sequence). The CDR3 length is 16 residues. The germline V and J ends were trimmed by 5 bases and 3 bases, with 20 bases remaining between them. CDR3 sequence (DNA): TGCAGTGCTGGGGGGGCGGCGGGGGTGGTCTACAATGAGCAGTTCTTC. It codes for CSAGGAAGVVYNEQFF.

Ten or more counts support this clonotype. V is TRBV6-2 or TRBV6-3 and J is TRBJ1-2; unclear D gene. This CDR3 is 17 amino acids long. Per germline, CDR1 MNHEY and CDR2 SVGEGT. V lost 0 bases and J lost 0, with 14 bases in between. In DNA form, the CDR3 reads TGTGCCAGCAGTTACTCGGTACAGCCAAGCCCTAACTATGGCTACACCTTC. Residues: CASSYSVQPSPNYGYTF.

The rearrangement links TRBV2 to TRBJ1-2; 9 bases are shared with TRBD1. The CDR3 contains 13 residues. The germline gives CDR1 SNHLY, CDR2 FYNNEI. After removal of 8 bases from V and 3 bases from J, the junction contained 4 bases not matched to a gene. Here the CDR3 DNA reads TGTGCCAGCCGGACAGGGGAGGACTATGGCTACACCTTC. Amino acids: CASRTGEDYGYTF.

This clonotype was found many times. V usage is TRBV30 and J usage is TRBJ2-3; TRBD2 matches 9 bases. The CDR3 totals 14 residues. Germline lookup yields CDR1 GTSNPN and CDR2 SVGIG (reference sequence). Losses at the gene ends were 3 bases for V and 1 base for J; bases not matched to a gene: 2. CDR3: CAWSKRGGTDTQYF. DNA for the CDR3: TGTGCCTGGAGCAAGCGGGGGGGCACAGATACGCAGTATTTT.

This clonotype was found many times. The chain joins TRBV7-8 to TRBJ2-3, with 7 bases lining up with TRBD2. The CDR3 totals 12 residues. J was trimmed by 5 bases and V by 5 bases; bases with no gene match: 1. Germline CDR1 reads SGHVS; CDR2 reads FQNEAQ. CDR3 in amino acids: CASSGGEDTQYF. DNA of the CDR3: TGTGCCAGCAGCGGGGGGGAAGATACGCAGTATTTT.

This clonotype was observed a handful of times. The chain joins TRBV19 to TRBJ1-2; no clear D gene. The CDR3 runs to 14 residues. Germline lookup yields CDR1 LNHDA and CDR2 SQIVND (reference sequence). Trimming removed 1 base from V and 6 bases from J, with 12 bases in between. The chain's CDR3 is CASSIAAFGDGYTF. For the CDR3, the DNA is TGTGCCAGTAGTATAGCCGCCTTCGGGGATGGCTACACCTTC.

This clonotype has more than one count but fewer than ten. The genes are TRBV20-1 and TRBJ1-1, with TRBD1 matching over 10 bases. From germline, CDR1 is DFQATT and CDR2 SNEGSKA (reference sequence). The CDR3 has 13 amino acids. The trim removed 1 base at V and 11 bases at J, leaving 7 bases unmatched. The CDR3 is CSARVTGTGDAFF. The CDR3 region has the DNA TGCAGTGCTAGAGTTACCGGGACAGGGGACGCTTTCTTT.

This clonotype occurred many times. The chain carries TRBV2 and TRBJ2-7; D uncertain. Germline CDR1 reads SNHLY; CDR2 reads FYNNEI. Trimming removed 3 bases from V and 3 bases from J, with 12 bases in between. The CDR3 loop spans 14 amino acids. CDR3: CASSDLKENYEQYF. DNA for the CDR3: TGTGCCAGCAGTGATCTCAAAGAGAACTACGAGCAGTACTTC.

The table lists this clonotype with a few counts. This chain uses TRBV10-1 with TRBJ2-1, with no clear D. The CDR3 has 12 amino acids. Between the trimmed V and J ends, which lost 6 bases and 9 bases, there was a span of 12 bases. Germline loops: CDR1 WNHNN, CDR2 SYGVQD (reference sequence). As DNA, the CDR3 is TGCGCCAGCAGCGACGGGTGGGGTGAGCAGTTCTTC. Translated, it gives CASSDGWGEQFF.

This clonotype came up many times. The rearrangement uses TRBV7-9 and TRBJ1-1; D remains unclear. Per the germline V gene, CDR1 is SEHNR and CDR2 is FQNEAQ (reference sequence). V was pared by 4 bases and J by 10 bases, with 16 bases between. The CDR3 extends over 13 amino acids. The CDR3 DNA is TGTGCCAGCAGCTCCCCCCGGGGTATCGGAGCTTTCTTT. The encoded protein is CASSSPRGIGAFF.

This clonotype occurred a few times. CDR3 bases: TGTGCCAGTAGTCCCAGCCGGACTAATTCACCCCTCCACTTT. It codes for CASSPSRTNSPLHF. V is TRBV19 and J is TRBJ1-6; D gene unclear. CDR1 is LNHDA, CDR2 SQIVND, per germline (reference sequence). This CDR3 has 14 residues. Trimming took off 5 bases at V and 6 bases at J, with 11 bases between the two ends.

With regard to this clonotype: A much larger clone lies one base from this, so it may be a read error. The chain links TRBV30 to TRBJ2-2; 9 nucleotides align to TRBD1. CDR1 is GTSNPN and CDR2 is SVGIG in the germline V gene (reference sequence). The CDR3 spans 13 residues. CDR3 nucleotides: TGTGCCTGTACAGGGGGCTTCCCCGGGGAGCCGTTTTTT. Translation: CACTGGFPGEPFF. Using reference TRBV30 and TRBJ2-2 for the parts outside the CDR3, the full variable domain is SQTIHQWPATLVQPVGSPLSLECTVEGTSNPNLYWYRQAAGRGLQLLFYSVGIGQISSEVPQNLSASRPQDRQFILSSKKLLLSDSGFYLCACTGGFPGEPFFGEGSRLTVL.

This clonotype was counted many times. This sequence joins TRBV27 and TRBJ2-1; D not certain. Germline V gene lookup returns CDR1 MNHEY and CDR2 SMNVEV (reference sequence). V was pared by 4 bases and J by 2 bases, with 9 bases between. The CDR3 is 14 amino acids. Written as DNA, the CDR3 is TGTGCCAGCAGTTCGGGCACTCCCTACAATGAGCAGTTCTTC. Its translation is CASSSGTPYNEQFF.

The J gene is TRBJ2-5, the V gene TRBV6-1; D may correspond to TRBD1 or TRBD2 (6 bases each). CDR1 and CDR2 (germline): MNHNS, SASEGT. This CDR3 spans 15 amino acids. V was cut by 4 bases and J by 1 base, with 13 bases left in between. The CDR3 loop is CASSAGVGGQETQYF. The CDR3 DNA reads as TGTGCCAGCAGTGCGGGAGTAGGGGGCCAAGAGACCCAGTACTTC.

Concerning this clonotype itself: One base away lies a much larger clone, so this may be a sequencing read error. The chain employs TRBV7-9 and TRBJ1-5, with 7 bases aligning to TRBD1. The CDR3 has 15 amino acids. Looked up from germline, CDR1 is SEHNR and CDR2 is FQNEAQ (reference sequence). The CDR3 spells CVSSLAGTGNQPQHF. CDR3 bases: TGTGTCAGCAGCTTAGCGGGGACAGGCAATCAGCCCCAGCATTTT. Looking up the rest from reference TRBV7-9 and TRBJ1-5 gives the full variable domain: DTGVSQNPRHKITKRGQNVTFRCDPISEHNRLYWYRQTLGQGPEFLTYFQNEAQLEKSRLLSDRFSAERPKGSFSTLEIQRTEQGDSAMYLCVSSLAGTGNQPQHFGDGTRLSIL.

This clonotype turned up a few times. The CDR3 loop reads CASSEGVNYEQYF. The CDR3 DNA reads TGCGCCAGCAGTGAAGGAGTGAACTACGAGCAGTACTTC. This chain uses TRBV10-1 with TRBJ2-7, with D unclear. V shed 3 bases and J shed 3 bases, with 9 bases lying between them. There are 13 residues in the CDR3. The germline V gene has CDR1 WNHNN and CDR2 SYGVQD (reference sequence).

V gene TRBV11-2 combines with J gene TRBJ2-7; perhaps D is TRBD1 or TRBD2 (5 bases each). The V gene lost 4 bases and the J gene lost 3 bases, with 13 bases spanning the gap. The CDR3 runs 14 residues. Germline assignment: CDR1 SGHAT and CDR2 FQNNGV. The CDR3 coding sequence is TGTGCCAGCAGCTCAACACCGGGGCACTACGAGCAGTACTTC. Its protein product is CASSSTPGHYEQYF.

This clonotype occurred a few times. The chain is built from TRBV28 and TRBJ2-6; D is possibly TRBD1 (5 bases). Germline CDR1 reads MDHEN; CDR2 reads SYDVKM. V lost 2 bases and J lost 0, with 14 bases in between. This CDR3 contains 18 residues. The CDR3 loop is CASSLMGTGASGANVLTF. The CDR3 DNA sequence: TGTGCCAGCAGTTTAATGGGAACAGGAGCCTCTGGGGCCAACGTCCTGACTTTC. The full variable domain, completed using reference TRBV28 and TRBJ2-6, is DVKVTQSSRYLVKRTGEKVFLECVQDMDHENMFWYRQDPGLGLRLIYFSYDVKMKEKGDIPEGYSVSREKKERFSLILESASTNQTSMYLCASSLMGTGASGANVLTFGAGSRLTVL.